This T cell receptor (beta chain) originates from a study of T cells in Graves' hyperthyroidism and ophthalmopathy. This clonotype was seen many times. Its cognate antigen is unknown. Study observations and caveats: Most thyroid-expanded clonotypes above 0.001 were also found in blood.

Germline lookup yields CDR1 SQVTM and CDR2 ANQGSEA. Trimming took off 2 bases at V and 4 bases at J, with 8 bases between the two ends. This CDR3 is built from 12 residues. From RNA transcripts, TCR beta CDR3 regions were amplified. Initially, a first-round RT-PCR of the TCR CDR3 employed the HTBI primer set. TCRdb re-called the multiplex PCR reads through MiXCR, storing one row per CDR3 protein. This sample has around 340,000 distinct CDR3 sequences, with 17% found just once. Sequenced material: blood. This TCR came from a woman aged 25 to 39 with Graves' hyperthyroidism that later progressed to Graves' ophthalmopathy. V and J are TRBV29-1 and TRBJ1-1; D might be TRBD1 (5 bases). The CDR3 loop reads CSVESGPTEAFF. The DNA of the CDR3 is TGCAGCGTTGAATCGGGGCCCACTGAAGCTTTCTTT.